The 9 T cell receptor beta chains below come from one sample, sequenced in a study of T-cell memory formation after mild COVID-19 (dated by TCRdb to about 2021). Library creation used 5' RACE. Sequencing was carried out with an Illumina NovaSeq 6000. Starting from the raw public reads, TCRdb applied fastp trimming at Q25, assembled clones with MiXCR and retained in-frame beta chains. Records with the same CDR3 protein are collapsed into one entry carrying the most frequent genes and DNA. The sample includes 130,000 to 150,000 distinct CDR3 sequences, with less than 20% observed a single time. Clones ranked in the top ten supply approximately 2.4% of the sample. The sample consisted of PBMCs or a T cell subset sorted from them (not recorded which). These receptors all come from an adult woman who had mild COVID-19 (a few samples of this study predate the infection). The sample titles of this study are shuffled in the database, so cell type and time point are left out; the donor was told from shared clones.

This clonotype was counted only a few times. The chain links TRBV20-1 to TRBJ1-2; D uncertain. Trimming cost V 0 bases and J 4 bases, with 12 bases left between them. CDR1 and CDR2 from the germline V gene are DFQATT and SNEGSKA (reference sequence). The CDR3 runs 14 residues. CDR3 coding DNA: TGCAGTGCTAGAGATCCTACGGGAGTCTATGGCTACACCTTC. Translated: CSARDPTGVYGYTF.

The sample holds a few counts of this clonotype. The V call is TRBV15, the J call TRBJ2-7, with 9 positions matching TRBD2. With 3 bases clipped from V and 2 bases from J, the junction kept 5 bases outside the gene matches. This CDR3 has 15 residues. Germline V lookup: CDR1 LNHNV, CDR2 YYDKDF (reference sequence). The CDR3 DNA reads TGTGCCACCAGCAGTCAGCGGGAGGCTACCTACGAGCAGTACTTC. Its translation is CATSSQREATYEQYF.

In this sample, this clonotype turned up a few times. V usage is TRBV12-3 or TRBV12-4 and J usage is TRBJ2-7; either TRBD1 or TRBD2 may supply D (6 bases each). V was clipped by 6 bases and J by 3 bases, with 21 bases between them. The CDR3 has 16 amino acids. Here the CDR3 reads CASSGDTSWRDYEQYF. CDR3 in DNA: TGTGCCAGCAGCGGGGACACCAGCTGGAGGGACTACGAGCAGTACTTC.

This clonotype occurred a few times. The rearrangement uses TRBV7-3 and TRBJ2-4; TRBD1 agrees at 9 bases. Unmatched junction bases numbered 12, after V lost 5 bases and J lost 1 base. CDR1 and CDR2 from the germline V gene are SGHTA and FQGTGA. The CDR3 is made up of 18 amino acids. In nucleotides, the CDR3 is TGTGCCAGCAGCGCGGGACAGGGTAAAGAGGTCGCCAAAAACATTCAGTACTTC. It translates to CASSAGQGKEVAKNIQYF.

As concerns this clonotype: The CDR3 end shows no conserved phenylalanine or tryptophan, and so a read error is likely. The DNA is omitted, as the CDR3 cannot be located on it reliably, and the CDR3 follows TCRdb's listing. V and J are TRBV6-6 and TRBJ2-6; the DNA was not compared with TRBD2, the D call given in the table. Germline V gene data show CDR1 as MNHNY and CDR2 as SVGAGI (reference sequence). The CDR3 is 12 amino acids long, termini counted. The CDR3 spells CASSYGTSGFLP.

This clonotype has a handful of counts. The chain couples TRBV5-6 to TRBJ2-5; the D call may be TRBD1 or TRBD2 (5 bases each). This CDR3 has 17 amino acids. V lost 1 base and J 5 bases, leaving 21 bases between the germline ends. Germline V gene data show CDR1 as SGHDT and CDR2 as YYEEEE. The chain's CDR3 is CASSLLQDVGRRETQYF. As DNA, the CDR3 is TGTGCCAGCAGCTTGCTACAGGATGTTGGGAGACGGGAGACCCAGTACTTC. Supplemented by reference TRBV5-6 and TRBJ2-5, the full variable domain reads DAGVTQSPTHLIKTRGQQVTLRCSPKSGHDTVSWYQQALGQGPQFIFQYYEEEERQRGNFPDRFSGHQFPNYSSELNVNALLLGDSALYLCASSLLQDVGRRETQYFGPGTRLLVL.

The chain uses TRBV20-1 and TRBJ1-1, with TRBD1 matching 9 bases. This CDR3 region has 14 residues. V shed 6 bases, J shed 4 bases, and the junction held 9 bases outside the gene matches. Germline V gene data show CDR1 as DFQATT and CDR2 as SNEGSKA (reference sequence). The CDR3 sequence: CSANRGLIGTEAFF. CDR3 DNA: TGCAGTGCCAACAGGGGGCTAATCGGCACTGAAGCTTTCTTT.

The chain employs TRBV13 and TRBJ2-7; 7 nucleotides agree with TRBD1. The CDR3 length is 15 residues. J lost 3 bases, V lost 4 bases, and 9 bases had no gene match. Germline V gene sequence: CDR1 PRHDT, CDR2 FYEKMQ (reference sequence). The CDR3 sequence is CASSWRQGLRYEQYF. CDR3 coding DNA: TGTGCCAGCAGCTGGAGACAGGGCCTTCGCTACGAGCAGTACTTC.

In this sample, this clonotype turned up many times. The gene calls are TRBV7-9 and TRBJ2-1; D assignment may be TRBD1 or TRBD2 (5 bases each). CDR3 length equals 15 residues. V lost 2 bases and J lost 9, with 17 bases in between. Germline values: CDR1 SEHNR, CDR2 FQNEAQ (reference sequence). The CDR3 DNA reads as TGTGCCAGCAGCTTACACCGGGACCCCTTGGGTGAGCAGTTCTTC. It codes for CASSLHRDPLGEQFF.